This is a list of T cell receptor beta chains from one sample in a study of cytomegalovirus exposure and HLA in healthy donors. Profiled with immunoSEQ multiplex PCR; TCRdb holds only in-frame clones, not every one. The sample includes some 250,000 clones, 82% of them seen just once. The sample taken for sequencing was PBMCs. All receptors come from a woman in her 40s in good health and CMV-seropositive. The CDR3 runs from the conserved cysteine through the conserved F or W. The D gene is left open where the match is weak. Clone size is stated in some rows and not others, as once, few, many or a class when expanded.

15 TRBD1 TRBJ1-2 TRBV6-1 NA CASSEGQGPNYGYTF TGTGCCAGCAGTGAGGGACAGGGCCCTAACTATGGCTACACCTTC
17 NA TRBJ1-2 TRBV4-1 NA CASSQTPNSGDTSGYTF TGCGCCAGCAGCCAGACCCCAAACTCAGGGGATACGTCGGGCTACACCTTC
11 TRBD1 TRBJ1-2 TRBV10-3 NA CAIGGTGAYTF TGTGCCATTGGGGGGACAGGGGCCTACACCTTC
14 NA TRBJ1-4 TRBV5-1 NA CASSFGQRNEKLFF TGCGCCAGCAGCTTCGGACAGAGGAATGAAAAACTGTTTTTT
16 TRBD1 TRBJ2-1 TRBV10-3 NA CAISEPAGQGVNEQFF TGTGCCATCAGTGAGCCAGCTGGACAGGGGGTAAATGAGCAGTTCTTC
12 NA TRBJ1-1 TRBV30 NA CAWRTTGTEAFF TGTGCCTGGAGGACCACAGGGACTGAAGCTTTCTTT
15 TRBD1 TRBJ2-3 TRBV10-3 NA CAISDHTQGADTQYF TGTGCCATCAGTGATCACACACAGGGGGCAGATACGCAGTATTTT
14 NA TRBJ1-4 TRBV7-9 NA CASSLLSSNEKLFF TGTGCCAGCAGCTTACTCAGTTCTAATGAAAAACTGTTTTTT
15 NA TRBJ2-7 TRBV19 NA CASKTRAGAFYEQYF TGTGCCAGTAAAACGAGGGCGGGGGCATTCTACGAGCAGTACTTC
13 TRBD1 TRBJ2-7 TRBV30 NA CAWSGWTGGEQYF TGTGCCTGGAGTGGGTGGACAGGGGGTGAGCAGTACTTC
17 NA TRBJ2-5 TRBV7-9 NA CASSLGELLAGKETQYF TGTGCCAGCAGCTTAGGCGAGTTGTTGGCGGGCAAAGAGACCCAGTACTTC
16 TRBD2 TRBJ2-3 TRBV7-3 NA CASSLRPSGSTDTQYF TGTGCCAGCAGCTTAAGGCCTAGCGGGAGCACAGATACGCAGTATTTT
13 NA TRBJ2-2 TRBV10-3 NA CASLQGNTGELFF TGTGCCAGCTTACAGGGAAACACCGGGGAGCTGTTTTTT
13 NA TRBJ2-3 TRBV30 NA CAWSRQGTDTQYF TGTGCCTGGAGTCGACAGGGCACAGATACGCAGTATTTT
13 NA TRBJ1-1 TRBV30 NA CAWTQWGDTEAFF TGTGCCTGGACACAGTGGGGGGACACTGAAGCTTTCTTT
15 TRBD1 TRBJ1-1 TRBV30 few CAWSLDRGRNTEAFF TGTGCCTGGAGTCTCGACAGGGGTAGGAACACTGAAGCTTTCTTT
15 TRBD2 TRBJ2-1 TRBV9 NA CASSSGTSGSRGQFF TGTGCCAGCAGCTCCGGGACTAGCGGGTCCAGAGGGCAGTTCTTC
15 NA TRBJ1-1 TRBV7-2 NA CASSAPGVGGTEAFF TGTGCCAGCAGCGCGCCAGGGGTTGGAGGCACTGAAGCTTTCTTT
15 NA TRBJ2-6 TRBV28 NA CASTFSGTGANVLTF TGTGCCAGCACCTTTAGCGGAACTGGGGCCAACGTCCTGACTTTC
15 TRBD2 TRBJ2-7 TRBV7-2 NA CASSSSSGGRYEQYF TGTGCCAGCAGCTCCTCTAGCGGGGGGCGCTACGAGCAGTACTTC
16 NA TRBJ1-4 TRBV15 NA CATSGGGGALNEKLFF TGTGCCACCAGCGGAGGGGGGGGCGCCCTAAATGAAAAACTGTTTTTT
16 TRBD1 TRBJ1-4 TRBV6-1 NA CASSESDRFGLTKLFF TGTGCCAGCAGTGAATCGGACAGGTTTGGCTTGACAAAACTGTTTTTT
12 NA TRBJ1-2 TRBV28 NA CASSFLQGGYTF TGTGCCAGCAGTTTCCTACAGGGAGGCTACACCTTC
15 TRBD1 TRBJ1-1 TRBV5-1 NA CASSGTGGLNTEAFF TGCGCCAGCAGCGGGACAGGGGGACTGAACACTGAAGCTTTCTTT
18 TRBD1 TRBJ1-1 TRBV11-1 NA CASSPPKGGASGKTEAFF TGTGCCAGCAGCCCCCCCAAAGGGGGCGCTTCGGGAAAGACTGAAGCTTTCTTT
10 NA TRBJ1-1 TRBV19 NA CASRGVGAFF TGTGCCAGTCGCGGCGTTGGAGCTTTCTTT
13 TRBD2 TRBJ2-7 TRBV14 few CASSLAGSYEQYF TGTGCCAGCAGTCTAGCGGGATCCTACGAGCAGTACTTC
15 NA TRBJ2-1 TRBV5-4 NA CASTQGGGLYNEQFF TGTGCCAGCACCCAAGGGGGGGGGCTCTACAATGAGCAGTTCTTC
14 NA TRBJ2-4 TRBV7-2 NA CASSFPQTVNIQYF TGTGCCAGCAGCTTTCCACAGACAGTAAACATTCAGTACTTC
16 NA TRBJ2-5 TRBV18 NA CASSPQDTGTQETQYF TGTGCCAGCTCACCACAGGATACAGGGACACAAGAGACCCAGTACTTC
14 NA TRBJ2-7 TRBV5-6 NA CASSLVGSSYEQYF TGTGCCAGCAGCTTGGTTGGGAGCTCCTACGAGCAGTACTTC
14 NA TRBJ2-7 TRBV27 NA CASSQSGRAGVQYF TGTGCCAGCAGTCAATCAGGACGGGCGGGTGTGCAGTACTTC
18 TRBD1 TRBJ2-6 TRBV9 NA CASSVRGQGKSGANVLTF TGTGCCAGCAGCGTACGGGGACAGGGAAAATCCGGGGCCAACGTCCTGACTTTC
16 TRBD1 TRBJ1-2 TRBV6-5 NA CASSYNRRGRNYGYTF TGTGCCAGCAGTTACAACCGCAGGGGGCGTAACTATGGCTACACCTTC
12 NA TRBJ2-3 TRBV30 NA CAWSVRGDTQYF TGTGCCTGGAGTGTTAGGGGAGATACGCAGTATTTT
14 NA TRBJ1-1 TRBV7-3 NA CASSLRPGNTEAFF TGTGCCAGCAGCTTACGGCCAGGGAACACTGAAGCTTTCTTT
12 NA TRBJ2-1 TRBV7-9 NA CSSSPEVGEQFF TGTTCCAGCAGCCCAGAGGTTGGCGAGCAGTTCTTC
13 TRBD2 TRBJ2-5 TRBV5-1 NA CASVPGGGETQYF TGCGCCAGCGTCCCGGGGGGTGGGGAGACCCAGTACTTC
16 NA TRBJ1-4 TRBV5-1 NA CASSLSGSGSTQKLFF TGCGCCAGCAGCTTGTCGGGGTCGGGCAGCACCCAAAAACTGTTTTTT
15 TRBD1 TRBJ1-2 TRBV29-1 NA CSVQDRGALSYGYTF TGCAGCGTTCAAGACAGGGGCGCACTCTCCTATGGCTACACCTTC
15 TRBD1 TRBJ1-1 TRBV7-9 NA CASSSPDRGDTEAFF TGTGCCAGCAGCTCACCGGACAGGGGAGACACTGAAGCTTTCTTT